One and the same sample provided the 18 T cell receptor beta chains below, sequenced in a study of blood T cell repertoires in COVID-19. Sequenced by immunoSEQ multiplex PCR; TCRdb stores in-frame clones only, minus some. The sample has some 200,000 clones; roughly 88% are singletons. The sample comprised PBMCs or T cells enriched from blood (not recorded which). The receptors here all came from a middle-aged woman with acute COVID-19.

The V gene is TRBV9, the J gene TRBJ2-3; weak D call: TRBD2 (6 bases). Germline V gene sequence: CDR1 SGDLS, CDR2 YYNGEE. The CDR3 spans 13 residues. V lost 2 bases and J 6 bases, leaving 10 bases between the germline ends. CDR3 sequence: CASSVFRGDTQYF. Written as DNA, the CDR3 is TGTGCCAGCAGCGTTTTCCGGGGGGATACGCAGTATTTT.

V and J are TRBV7-2 and TRBJ1-1; tentatively, D is TRBD1 (5 bases). The V gene's germline CDR1 is SGHTA and CDR2 FQGNSA. The CDR3 sequence is 14 residues long. V gave up 6 bases and J gave up 4 bases, with 15 bases separating them. This CDR3 is CASRRGGTGTEAFF. CDR3 DNA sequence: TGTGCCAGCAGAAGGGGAGGGACGGGCACTGAAGCTTTCTTT.

The rearrangement uses TRBV4-1 and TRBJ1-2; possibly TRBD1 for D (5 bases). The CDR3 covers 15 residues. The germline V and J ends were trimmed by 1 base and 3 bases, with 12 bases remaining between them. In germline, CDR1 is MGHRA, CDR2 YSYEKL. The CDR3 sequence: CASSQGEGVDYGYTF. CDR3 DNA sequence: TGCGCCAGCAGCCAAGGAGAAGGGGTTGACTATGGCTACACCTTC.

The chain recombines TRBV6-5 with TRBJ2-3; 10 positions agree with TRBD2. The junction had 4 bases not matched to a gene; V was cut back by 6 bases and J by 1 base. CDR1 and CDR2 from the germline V gene are MNHEY and SVGAGI. The CDR3 runs 15 residues. CDR3 coding DNA: TGTGCCAGCAGACTCGGACTAGCGGGCACAGATACGCAGTATTTT. Protein sequence: CASRLGLAGTDTQYF.

The rearrangement uses TRBV7-2 and TRBJ1-4, with TRBD1 matching 7 bases. In germline, CDR1 is SGHTA, CDR2 FQGNSA. After removal of 5 bases from V and 8 bases from J, the junction contained 11 bases not matched to a gene. The CDR3 consists of 15 residues. CDR3 DNA: TGTGCCAGCAGCCCCCGTGTAGGGGGCAGCGAAAAACTGTTTTTT. Translated, it gives CASSPRVGGSEKLFF. The whole variable domain, filled in from reference TRBV7-2 and TRBJ1-4, reads GAGVSQSPSNKVTEKGKDVELRCDPISGHTALYWYRQSLGQGLEFLIYFQGNSAPDKSGLPSDRFSAERTGGSVSTLTIQRTQQEDSAVYLCASSPRVGGSEKLFFGSGTQLSVL.

The CDR3 reads CASSVAGGAGNIQYF. CDR3 sequence (DNA): TGTGCCAGCAGCGTAGCTGGGGGGGCCGGGAACATTCAGTACTTC. The chain couples TRBV9 to TRBJ2-4, with D possibly being TRBD2 (7 bases). This CDR3 is built from 15 residues. The V gene lost 0 bases and the J gene lost 7 bases, with 14 bases spanning the gap. Germline V lookup: CDR1 SGDLS, CDR2 YYNGEE.

The V gene is TRBV15, the J gene TRBJ1-5; D possibly corresponds to TRBD1 (5 bases). CDR1 is LNHNV and CDR2 is YYDKDF in the germline V gene (reference sequence). Trimming stripped 3 bases from V and 6 bases from J, with 9 bases between. CDR3 size: 13 residues. The CDR3 loop is CATSRGGVQPQHF. The CDR3 region has the DNA TGTGCCACCAGCAGGGGGGGGGTTCAGCCCCAGCATTTT.

The genes are TRBV5-1 and TRBJ2-5, with D possibly being TRBD2 (6 bases). CDR1 SGHRS and CDR2 YFSETQ come from the germline V gene. Trimming cost V 6 bases and J 5 bases, with 14 bases left between them. CDR3 length: 13 residues. Here the CDR3 reads CASMSQGLETQYF. CDR3 DNA: TGCGCCAGCATGAGCCAGGGACTGGAGACCCAGTACTTC.

The CDR3 DNA follows: TGTGCCAGCAGCTCCTCGGGGAACCGGGGTGGCTACACCTTC. Translating it yields CASSSSGNRGGYTF. This chain connects TRBV7-9 to TRBJ1-2; D remains ambiguous. Germline values: CDR1 SEHNR, CDR2 FQNEAQ (reference sequence). Deletions cut 4 bases from V and 7 bases from J, with 16 bases between. This CDR3 contains 14 residues.

This chain joins TRBV9 and TRBJ1-2, with D perhaps matching TRBD1 (5 bases). This CDR3 region has 18 residues. Trimming stripped 10 bases from V and 0 bases from J, with 28 bases between. The V gene's germline CDR1 is SGDLS and CDR2 YYNGEE. The DNA for the CDR3 is TGTGCCCCCCGCGGGGGGGGGTCCCCGGTGGGCCCTAACTATGGCTACACCTTC. This encodes CAPRGGGSPVGPNYGYTF.

This rearrangement joins TRBV29-1 to TRBJ1-1; no reliable D call. V shed 0 bases and J shed 0 bases, with 11 bases lying between them. Germline values: CDR1 SQVTM, CDR2 ANQGSEA. This CDR3 spans 15 amino acids. The CDR3 is CSVEDVGGLNTEAFF. In DNA form, the CDR3 reads TGCAGCGTTGAAGATGTAGGAGGATTGAACACTGAAGCTTTCTTT.

The chain combines TRBV7-8 with TRBJ2-7; unclear D gene. Germline CDR1 and CDR2: SGHVS and FQNEAQ. V lost 2 bases to trimming and J lost 2 bases, with 16 bases between them. The CDR3 loop spans 16 amino acids. The CDR3 loop is CASSLFVIGYTYEQYV. The CDR3 DNA follows: TGTGCCAGCAGCTTATTTGTGATCGGGTACACCTACGAGCAGTACGTC.

The chain has TRBV7-8 and TRBJ2-7, with TRBD2 as a possible D gene (6 bases). CDR1 and CDR2 (germline): SGHVS, FQNEAQ. Trimming took 5 bases from V and 6 from J, leaving 8 bases between them. The length of the CDR3 is 11 residues. The CDR3 region is CASSTGGEQYV. The CDR3 DNA is TGTGCCAGCAGCACCGGGGGCGAGCAGTACGTC.

The chain links TRBV29-1 to TRBJ1-2; 7 nucleotides line up with TRBD1. The CDR3 is 12 amino acids. Trimming cost V 6 bases and J 4 bases; bases outside gene matches: 5. Per germline, CDR1 SQVTM and CDR2 ANQGSEA. This chain's CDR3 is CSVATGAYGYTF. The DNA for the CDR3 is TGCAGCGTGGCAACAGGGGCCTATGGCTACACCTTC.

The V call is TRBV7-3, the J call TRBJ2-3, with D perhaps TRBD1 (7 bases). Germline lookup yields CDR1 SGHTA and CDR2 FQGTGA. This CDR3 is built from 15 residues. With 0 bases removed from V and 4 bases from J, the gap between germline ends came to 11 bases. The CDR3 spells CASSLTQGGPDTQYF. The CDR3 DNA sequence: TGTGCCAGCAGCTTAACGCAGGGGGGTCCAGATACGCAGTATTTT.

This sequence joins TRBV14 and TRBJ2-7; maybe TRBD1 (6 bases). The germline V and J ends were trimmed by 2 bases and 5 bases, with 16 bases remaining between them. Per germline, CDR1 SGHDN and CDR2 FVKESK. The CDR3 runs to 15 residues. CDR3 nucleotides: TGTGCCAGCAGCCAACTACAGGGCGTAACTAACGAGCAGTACTTC. Protein product: CASSQLQGVTNEQYF.

This chain uses TRBV10-2 with TRBJ2-1; TRBD1 matches 7 bases. Germline-derived CDR1 and CDR2 are WSHSY and SAAADI. Germline trimming cut 3 bases from V and 8 bases from J; bases unmatched to any gene: 10. The CDR3 totals 15 residues. The CDR3 region is CASSDPDTGAHEQFF. CDR3 DNA sequence: TGCGCCAGCAGTGACCCAGATACAGGGGCGCATGAGCAGTTCTTC.

The V gene is TRBV27, the J gene TRBJ1-5; 8 bases agree with TRBD1. The CDR3 totals 16 residues. CDR1 MNHEY and CDR2 SMNVEV come from the germline V gene (reference sequence). V lost 5 bases to trimming and J lost 6 bases; unmatched junction nucleotides: 12. The CDR3 nucleotides are TGTGCCAGCAGTAGGTTTCAGGGGGCTAACGGTCAGCCCCAGCATTTT. Protein: CASSRFQGANGQPQHF.